Listed here are 17 T cell receptor beta chains from one sample, sequenced in a study of shared clonotypes between healthy human individuals. It was CD45RO-negative cells, positively selected for CCR7, that made up naive CD8 cells, with terminally differentiated effector memory CD45RA+ cells excluded. The table came from immunoSEQ multiplex PCR; TCRdb's copy has only in-frame clones and leaves some out. The table has some 2.1 million clones, roughly 95% seen once; the top ten hold 1.5% to 2%. Sequencing was carried out using naive CD8+ T cells from PBMCs. The source is a man younger than 35 in good health. Some clones in this sample may be carry-over from other donors' samples.

The chain links TRBV6-6 to TRBJ2-3; tentative D call: TRBD1 (6 bases). There are 13 residues in the CDR3. The germline CDR1 and CDR2 sequences are MNHNY and SVGAGI (reference sequence). V lost 7 bases and J lost 10, with 18 bases in between. CDR3 sequence reads: CASTERGYLAQYF. CDR3 sequence (DNA): TGTGCCAGCACCGAAAGGGGGTATCTTGCGCAGTATTTT.

The chain has TRBV9 and TRBJ2-6; no clear D gene. CDR1 is SGDLS and CDR2 is YYNGEE in the germline V gene. The CDR3 totals 15 residues. The V and J ends lost 5 bases and 0 bases respectively, with 9 bases between them. CDR3 DNA: TGTGCCAGCAGAGACGGCGGCTCTGGGGCCAACGTCCTGACTTTC. Residues: CASRDGGSGANVLTF.

J is TRBJ2-1 and V is TRBV5-4, with 9 bases that match TRBD1. The trim removed 4 bases at V and 6 bases at J, leaving 8 bases unmatched. CDR1 is SGHNT and CDR2 is YYREEE in the germline V gene (reference sequence). The CDR3 consists of 15 residues. CDR3 region: CASSNDRGSGNEQFF. CDR3 DNA: TGTGCCAGCAGCAACGACAGGGGGTCGGGCAATGAGCAGTTCTTC.

This clone was counted a few times. The genes are TRBV6-4 and TRBJ2-2; D call uncertain. This CDR3 is 12 amino acids long. V was cut by 2 bases and J by 4 bases, with 2 bases left in between. CDR1 and CDR2 (germline): MRHNA, SNTAGT. The CDR3 sequence is CASSDLTGELFF. The DNA of the CDR3 is TGTGCCAGCAGTGACCTCACCGGGGAGCTGTTTTTT.

The chain couples TRBV10-3 to TRBJ2-7, with D possibly matching TRBD2 (5 bases). Trimming left V 2 bases short and J 4 bases short, with 18 bases between. This CDR3 region has 16 residues. Per the germline V gene, CDR1 is ENHRY and CDR2 is SYGVKD. CDR3 loop: CAISEIFRDQVYEQYF. The CDR3 DNA sequence: TGTGCCATCAGTGAGATTTTCCGGGATCAGGTTTACGAGCAGTACTTC.

The V gene is TRBV10-2, the J gene TRBJ1-3; TRBD1 agrees at 10 bases. The V gene's germline CDR1 is WSHSY and CDR2 SAAADI. The CDR3 loop spans 17 amino acids. With 6 bases clipped from V and 3 bases from J, the junction kept 11 bases outside the gene matches. CDR3: CASSLRDWTGGGNTIYF. The CDR3, as DNA: TGCGCCAGCAGCTTGAGAGATTGGACAGGGGGTGGAAACACCATATATTTT.

The rearrangement joins TRBV27 to TRBJ2-3, with D possibly being TRBD1 or TRBD2 (5 bases each). The germline V gene encodes CDR1 MNHEY and CDR2 SMNVEV (reference sequence). Trimming left V 7 bases short and J 7 bases short, with 24 bases between. This CDR3 has 16 residues. DNA for the CDR3: TGTGCCAGCACCCCTTTCACCGGGACCGATTTCCATACGCAGTATTTT. Translated: CASTPFTGTDFHTQYF.

This clone was seen only once. The chain has TRBV27 and TRBJ1-5; 10 bases line up with TRBD1. Germline V gene data show CDR1 as MNHEY and CDR2 as SMNVEV (reference sequence). The V and J ends lost 2 bases and 7 bases, in that order; junction bases with no gene match: 5. The CDR3 length is 15 residues. The CDR3 coding sequence is TGTGCCAGCAGTTTAGGGACAGGGGTGGGCCAGCCCCAGCATTTT. This gives the protein CASSLGTGVGQPQHF.

A note on this clone: This CDR3 is also generated by other DNA sequences in the sample. The chain carries TRBV14 and TRBJ1-1; D ambiguous. Trimming cost V 0 bases and J 0 bases, with 5 bases left between them. Germline CDR1 SGHDN, CDR2 FVKESK. The CDR3 loop spans 14 amino acids. The CDR3 nucleotides read TGTGCCAGCAGCCAAGAGAGATTGAACACTGAAGCTTTCTTT. Protein product: CASSQERLNTEAFF.

V gene TRBV28 combines with J gene TRBJ2-2, with TRBD1 matching over 9 bases. This CDR3 has 15 residues. Germline V gene data show CDR1 as MDHEN and CDR2 as SYDVKM. Losses at the gene ends were 5 bases for V and 3 bases for J; bases not matched to a gene: 4. CDR3 DNA: TGTGCCAGCAGTCCCGGGACAGGGTACACCGGGGAGCTGTTTTTT. It is translated as CASSPGTGYTGELFF.

This chain joins TRBV2 and TRBJ2-2; a possible D gene is TRBD2 (6 bases). The V end was cut by 6 bases, the J end by 3 bases, with 17 bases between. The CDR3 extends over 16 amino acids. Germline V lookup: CDR1 SNHLY, CDR2 FYNNEI. In nucleotides, the CDR3 is TGTGCCAGCAGCCGGGACTCCCCAAGGTACACCGGGGAGCTGTTTTTT. It is translated as CASSRDSPRYTGELFF.

The CDR3 DNA follows: TGTGCCAGCAGCGTAGGGGCATCGGCTAGCAGAACCTACGAGCAGTACTTC. This sequence encodes CASSVGASASRTYEQYF. The gene calls are TRBV9 and TRBJ2-7, with a tentative D call TRBD2 (5 bases). From germline, CDR1 is SGDLS and CDR2 YYNGEE. The CDR3 has 17 residues. The V gene lost 0 bases and the J gene lost 2 bases, with 18 bases spanning the gap.

J is TRBJ2-1 and V is TRBV29-1; 10 positions match TRBD2. Germline V lookup: CDR1 SQVTM, CDR2 ANQGSEA. V lost 5 bases and J lost 6; bases outside the gene matches: 7. There are 14 residues in the CDR3. The CDR3 sequence: CSVLLGLALNEQFF. DNA of the CDR3: TGCAGCGTTCTTTTGGGACTAGCGCTCAATGAGCAGTTCTTC.

The chain recombines TRBV28 with TRBJ2-1; 9 nucleotides match TRBD1. Germline values: CDR1 MDHEN, CDR2 SYDVKM. With 3 bases clipped from V and 1 base from J, the junction kept 13 bases outside the gene matches. The CDR3 sequence is 19 residues long. CDR3 in amino acids: CASSFPPGQGSSSYNEQFF. CDR3 DNA: TGTGCCAGCAGTTTCCCGCCGGGACAGGGTTCATCGTCCTACAATGAGCAGTTCTTC.

The chain recombines TRBV9 with TRBJ2-7; D might be TRBD2 (5 bases). The V end lost 2 bases, the J end lost 5 bases, and 11 bases lay between the germline ends. Germline loops: CDR1 SGDLS, CDR2 YYNGEE. The CDR3 runs to 13 residues. The CDR3 bases are TGTGCCAGCAGCGTGGCCTTGAGGGACGAGCAGTACTTC. Its translation: CASSVALRDEQYF.

V and J are TRBV6-1 and TRBJ2-1; D not certain. This CDR3 has 10 amino acids. Germline CDR1 MNHNS, CDR2 SASEGT. V gave up 6 bases and J gave up 8 bases, with 5 bases separating them. The CDR3, as DNA: TGTGCCAGCAGGTGGGATGAGCAGTTCTTC. Its translation is CASRWDEQFF.

This chain links TRBV11-2 with TRBJ2-7; 7 bases are shared with TRBD2. After removal of 1 base from V and 2 bases from J, the junction contained 5 bases not matched to a gene. The germline gives CDR1 SGHAT, CDR2 FQNNGV. This CDR3 comprises 15 residues. CDR3: CASSLVLAVPYEQYF. The DNA for the CDR3 is TGTGCCAGCAGCTTAGTCCTAGCGGTTCCCTACGAGCAGTACTTC.